This TCR beta chain was profiled in a study of blood T cell repertoires in COVID-19 (dated by TCRdb to the early 2020s). Broadly, across the study: Samples from collaborators originated in the United States, Italy and Spain and spanned both the acute and convalescent phases of COVID-19. The material from the prospective study consisted of cDNA or gDNA derived from T cells, B-cell-depleted T cells, or PBMCs. Deeply sampled blood TCRbeta repertoires from subjects exposed to, actively infected with, or recovered from COVID-19 were included in the dataset. A freely available public database, intended as a resource for researchers studying the immune response to SARS-CoV-2, is where the repertoires were released. Samples were obtained from the ongoing ImmuneRACE study (first 160 participants) and from over a thousand subjects provided by 6 global collaborators. Nearly every sample came with metadata listing a de-identified subject ID, COVID-19 status, age in years and sex. HLA class I and class II types, where available, came from metadata supplied by the sample provider rather than from assay-based typing.

In the prospective study, participants were 18 to 89 years old, resided in fewer than 25 geographic areas of the United States, and were enrolled through a virtual design. In the prospective study, participants were assigned to cohorts based on the clinical history participants reported in a screening survey and a study questionnaire. Exposed participants had been in contact with someone with a PCR-confirmed or clinician-diagnosed COVID-19 case within 2 weeks of study entry. Mobile phlebotomists in the prospective study collected whole blood, serum and a nasopharyngeal or oropharyngeal swab from every participant. Over a 2-month period, participants in the prospective study had the option of providing additional blood draws and questionnaires. Blood samples from the prospective study were shipped frozen or at room temperature prior to DNA extraction. About this clone: There is no known antigen for this receptor. Nothing much larger sits one base from this clone, and base qualities are not available.

The V end loses 2 bases and the J end loses 8 bases, and a stretch of 19 bases separates them. From its cysteine to its phenylalanine, the CDR3 spans 16 amino acids. Only the CDR3 part of the read is kept: 48 bases, read in frame from the first base. The germline V gene (reference sequence) provides CDR1 WNHNN and CDR2 SYGVQD. TCRbeta CDR3 regions were amplified from genomic DNA by means of the immunoSEQ Assay, a bias-controlled multiplex PCR. The paper's data handling went like this. Within the assay, amplification of reference gene primers was used to estimate how many nucleated cells each sample contained. To quantify the absolute abundance of each unique TCRbeta CDR3 rearrangement, sequence reads were collapsed and filtered. For each sample, productive Simpson clonality was calculated as the square root of Simpson's diversity index across productive rearrangements. TCRdb carries this immuneACCESS record with in-frame sequences only. Its versions omit some clonotypes, under half of them owing to an unresolved V gene in the studies checked, with the rest unexplained. The V and J calls and the clone size are those of that table, but D and trimming were determined from the DNA. This sample is represented by 350,000 or so clones; around nine tenths of them were singletons. The ten most abundant clones make up approximately 0.97% of the sample.

On the study overall, not on this receptor specifically: The amount of clinical and demographic metadata varied by source and participant and was provided uncurated.

The receptor chain draws on TRBV10-1 and TRBJ1-3, with TRBD1 perhaps the D gene, on 5 matching bases. The specimen was PBMCs or T cells enriched from blood (not recorded which). The sequence came from a woman in her twenties or thirties who had been exposed to COVID-19. This receptor has the CDR3 CASSERRGEEGYTIYF. The sequenced DNA: TGCGCCAGCAGTGAGAGGAGGGGAGAGGAGGGCTACACCATATATTTT.